The T cell receptor beta chain described here comes from a study of shared clonotypes between healthy human individuals. Overall study context: Every donor yielded three CD4 naive, three CD4 memory, two CD8 naive and one CD8 memory plate.

Only Caucasian adults living in Nashville, Tennessee served as donors. CD4+ cells underwent separation, giving CD45RA+ naive and CD45RA-negative memory subsets. The CDR3 covers 14 residues. Germline values: CDR1 SGHRS, CDR2 YFSETQ. Trimming cost V 3 bases and J 2 bases, with 11 bases left between them. For every subset, genomic DNA was evenly distributed across several immunoSEQ plates. Assay: immunoSEQ multiplex PCR; the TCRdb copy retains only in-frame clones and omits some. Seen here are 2 million or so clones, 95% observed once, and the top ten hold 0.1% to 0.15%. This clone was observed a single time.

The sequenced material came from naive CD4+ T cells sorted from blood. Subset of the sample: CD45RA+ positively selected. V gene TRBV5-1 combines with J gene TRBJ2-5; D is undetermined. The sequence derives from a man aged 18 to 30 in good health. CDR3 loop: CASSSGSVQETQYF. The CDR3 DNA sequence: TGCGCCAGCAGCTCTGGATCAGTACAAGAGACCCAGTACTTC.